One sample yielded the 26 T cell receptor beta chains listed below, sequenced in a study of PD-1 blockade in classical Hodgkin lymphoma (TCRdb year 2020). The method was the immunoSEQ multiplex PCR assay. Imported from immuneACCESS, the table was reduced by TCRdb to in-frame sequences with V and J called. These copies leave out some clones; in studies compared against another copy, an unresolved V gene accounts for under half, and the cause of the remainder is not known. The sample data list approximately 150,000 clones, and approximately 72% of these were observed just once. Over 7.5% of the sample is taken by the ten largest. The sample's time point, from its label and the paper: cycle 2 day 1 (C2D1) of nivolumab. Relapse after autologous stem cell transplantation had occurred in all trial patients, and cohorts A, B and C were distinguished by prior brentuximab vedotin exposure. This specimen was peripheral blood mononuclear cells (PBMCs), taken before the second cycle of nivolumab. These receptors originate from a human donor with classical Hodgkin lymphoma.

The J gene is TRBJ1-4, the V gene TRBV27; D ambiguous. This CDR3 is 14 amino acids long. V was shortened by 2 bases and J by 8 bases, with 12 bases between the two germline ends. The V gene's germline CDR1 is MNHEY and CDR2 SMNVEV (reference sequence). The CDR3 nucleotides are TGTGCCAGCAGTTTAAGGAGGTTCGGGGAAAAACTGTTTTTT. This sequence encodes CASSLRRFGEKLFF.

The CDR3 DNA follows: TGTGCCAGCAGGAGTGGGAGGGCCTCCCGGGGAGATACGCAGTATTTT. Encoded protein: CASRSGRASRGDTQYF. This chain joins TRBV27 and TRBJ2-3; 7 bases map to TRBD2. CDR1 and CDR2 from the germline V gene are MNHEY and SMNVEV (reference sequence). V was pared by 6 bases and J by 5 bases, with 14 bases of the junction left unmatched. The CDR3 spans 16 residues.

Of note for this clone: Other nucleotide sequences from this sample produce the same CDR3. V and J are TRBV6-5 and TRBJ2-7; 7 positions match TRBD1. CDR1 is MNHEY and CDR2 is SVGAGI in the germline V gene. The length of the CDR3 is 13 residues. The V segment lost 2 bases and the J segment 3 bases; nucleotides outside the gene matches: 1. The CDR3 sequence: CASSYGTDYEQYF. The CDR3, as DNA: TGTGCCAGCAGTTACGGGACAGACTACGAGCAGTACTTC.

This clone was detected once. The rearrangement joins TRBV7-2 to TRBJ2-2; D possibly corresponds to TRBD2 (7 bases). The CDR3 runs to 14 residues. From germline, CDR1 is SGHTA and CDR2 FQGNSA. Trimming took off 5 bases at V and 7 bases at J, with 14 bases between the two ends. The CDR3: CASSPQGGSGELFF. CDR3 in DNA: TGTGCCAGCAGCCCACAGGGAGGGAGCGGGGAGCTGTTTTTT.

In nucleotides, the CDR3 is TGTGCCAGCAGTTTCAAGGCGACAGATACGCAGTATTTT. Residues: CASSFKATDTQYF. V and J are TRBV27 and TRBJ2-3; D remains ambiguous. The CDR3 length is 13 residues. Trimming shortened V by 3 bases and J by 3 bases, and 7 bases separated the two germline ends. CDR1 is MNHEY and CDR2 is SMNVEV in the germline V gene (reference sequence).

The rearrangement links TRBV30 to TRBJ1-1; 10 nucleotides align to TRBD1. Trimming cost V 0 bases and J 5 bases; bases outside gene matches: 9. The CDR3 is made up of 16 amino acids. Germline V gene sequence: CDR1 GTSNPN, CDR2 SVGIG (reference sequence). For the CDR3, the DNA is TGTGCCTGGAGTGTCCCCATCCGGGACAGGGGAACTGAAGCTTTCTTT. Translating gives CAWSVPIRDRGTEAFF.

This chain links TRBV28 with TRBJ2-6, with 7 bases that match TRBD1. The trim removed 3 bases at V and 0 bases at J, leaving 2 bases unmatched. Germline V gene lookup returns CDR1 MDHEN and CDR2 SYDVKM. The CDR3 contains 16 residues. CDR3 protein: CASSLTGLSGANVLTF. The CDR3 DNA follows: TGTGCCAGCAGTTTGACAGGGCTCTCTGGGGCCAACGTCCTGACTTTC.

V and J are TRBV10-3 and TRBJ1-6; no clear D. V gave up 1 base and J gave up 5 bases, with 9 bases separating them. This CDR3 is 15 amino acids long. Per germline, CDR1 ENHRY and CDR2 SYGVKD. CDR3 residues: CAISELVPNNSPLHF. The CDR3 DNA follows: TGTGCCATCAGTGAGTTGGTCCCTAATAATTCACCCCTCCACTTT.

CDR3 region: CASSEGLAGGQQETQYF. DNA for the CDR3: TGTGCCAGCAGTGAGGGACTAGCGGGAGGGCAGCAAGAGACCCAGTACTTC. The rearrangement joins TRBV2 to TRBJ2-5; TRBD2 aligns across 16 bases. CDR1 is SNHLY and CDR2 is FYNNEI in the germline V gene. The trim removed 3 bases at V and 2 bases at J, leaving 3 bases unmatched. This CDR3 is built from 17 residues.

This clone was seen a few times. The chain is built from TRBV14 and TRBJ2-1; D perhaps matches TRBD1 (5 bases). CDR1 and CDR2 (germline): SGHDN, FVKESK. V was shortened by 5 bases and J by 0 bases, with 20 bases between the two germline ends. The CDR3 consists of 18 residues. CDR3 amino acids: CASSASQLGQSSYNEQFF. CDR3 DNA: TGTGCCAGCAGCGCATCTCAGTTGGGGCAGAGCTCCTACAATGAGCAGTTCTTC.

The V gene is TRBV4-2, the J gene TRBJ1-3; 8 positions match TRBD1. This CDR3 has 17 amino acids. In germline, CDR1 is LGHNA, CDR2 YNFKEQ. The ends lost 0 bases at V and 4 bases at J; junction bases unmatched: 8. CDR3 DNA: TGTGCCAGCAGCCAAGACCCAGTCCGACAGGGGGGAAACACCATATATTTT. Protein product: CASSQDPVRQGGNTIYF.

The table lists this clone with a count of one. This chain links TRBV15 with TRBJ1-4; a weak D match, TRBD1 (5 bases). V was cut by 1 base and J by 5 bases, with 14 bases left in between. This CDR3 spans 16 amino acids. Germline V gives CDR1 LNHNV, CDR2 YYDKDF (reference sequence). CDR3 sequence reads: CATSRVGPAENEKLFF. The CDR3 DNA follows: TGTGCCACCAGCAGAGTGGGACCAGCAGAGAATGAAAAACTGTTTTTT.

V gene TRBV5-4 combines with J gene TRBJ1-6, with 7 bases identical to TRBD1. Unmatched junction bases numbered 5, after V lost 5 bases and J lost 6 bases. The V gene's germline CDR1 is SGHNT and CDR2 YYREEE (reference sequence). The CDR3 length is 14 residues. The CDR3 DNA reads TGTGCCAGCAGACAGACAGGGTTTAATTCACCCCTCCACTTT. Encoded protein: CASRQTGFNSPLHF.

The rearrangement uses TRBV10-1 and TRBJ2-1, with D perhaps matching TRBD2 (6 bases). V lost 6 bases, J lost 9 bases, and 24 bases lay in between. Germline CDR1 reads WNHNN; CDR2 reads SYGVQD (reference sequence). The CDR3 runs 16 residues. CDR3 nucleotides: TGCGCCAGCAGCGGGAGAGGTCGTCCACTCTGTTGTGAGCAGTTCTTC. Amino acid sequence: CASSGRGRPLCCEQFF.

The CDR3 here is CASSLRQENEKLFF. In DNA form, the CDR3 reads TGTGCCAGCAGCTTACGACAGGAGAATGAAAAACTGTTTTTT. The chain recombines TRBV7-6 with TRBJ1-4; D perhaps matches TRBD1 (6 bases). The CDR3 contains 14 residues. V was trimmed by 2 bases and J by 5 bases, leaving 9 bases between them. Germline assignment: CDR1 SGHVS and CDR2 FNYEAQ.

The V gene is TRBV5-4, the J gene TRBJ2-5; weak D call: TRBD1 (5 bases). Germline V gene lookup returns CDR1 SGHNT and CDR2 YYREEE (reference sequence). V was pared by 0 bases and J by 3 bases, with 9 bases between. This CDR3 has 14 amino acids. CDR3 amino acids: CASSLAATEETQYF. The CDR3, as DNA: TGTGCCAGCAGCTTGGCCGCGACAGAAGAGACCCAGTACTTC.

The CDR3 loop reads CASSRSRDRDGTQYF. CDR3 in DNA: TGTGCCAGCAGTCGCTCCCGGGACAGGGACGGGACGCAGTATTTT. The genes are TRBV27 and TRBJ2-3; TRBD1 agrees at 9 bases. Germline lookup yields CDR1 MNHEY and CDR2 SMNVEV (reference sequence). This CDR3 comprises 15 residues. Trimming cost V 5 bases and J 9 bases; bases outside gene matches: 12.

This clone turned up a few times. The V and J genes are TRBV5-1 and TRBJ2-3, with D maybe TRBD1 (6 bases). The ends were cut back, 0 bases at V and 5 bases at J, with 10 bases in the middle. There are 14 residues in the CDR3. Per the germline V gene, CDR1 is SGHRS and CDR2 is YFSETQ. The CDR3 sequence is CASSLDRVLDTQYF. Written as DNA, the CDR3 is TGCGCCAGCAGCTTGGACAGGGTTTTAGATACGCAGTATTTT.

The CDR3: CASSIDDSYTDTQYF. For the CDR3, the DNA is TGTGCCAGTAGTATAGATGATAGTTACACAGATACGCAGTATTTT. This chain joins TRBV19 and TRBJ2-3; D gene unclear. Trimming shortened V by 0 bases and J by 2 bases, and 9 bases separated the two germline ends. Germline V CDR1 and CDR2: LNHDA, SQIVND (reference sequence). There are 15 residues in the CDR3.

This chain connects TRBV5-4 to TRBJ2-2, with D perhaps matching TRBD2 (7 bases). Germline V gene data show CDR1 as SGHNT and CDR2 as YYREEE (reference sequence). The CDR3 is 15 residues long. The V gene lost 4 bases and the J gene lost 3 bases, with 13 bases spanning the gap. The CDR3 loop is CASSGGAADTGELFF. CDR3 sequence (DNA): TGTGCCAGCAGCGGGGGGGCCGCGGACACCGGGGAGCTGTTTTTT.

This rearrangement joins TRBV6-5 to TRBJ1-1; D uncertain. Looked up from germline, CDR1 is MNHEY and CDR2 is SVGAGI. There are 15 residues in the CDR3. V dropped 0 bases and J dropped 0 bases, with 8 bases sitting between them. The CDR3 loop reads CASSYSLGMNTEAFF. The DNA of the CDR3 is TGTGCCAGCAGTTACTCGCTCGGCATGAACACTGAAGCTTTCTTT.

This clone was observed once. V usage is TRBV7-3 and J usage is TRBJ2-3, with 10 bases that match TRBD2. With 3 bases clipped from V and 8 bases from J, the junction kept 5 bases outside the gene matches. The germline V gene encodes CDR1 SGHTA and CDR2 FQGTGA. The length of the CDR3 is 14 residues. The CDR3 nucleotides are TGTGCCAGCAGCTTTCTAGCGGGAGTTGGTACGCAGTATTTT. Protein product: CASSFLAGVGTQYF.

The chain has TRBV13 and TRBJ2-5; 8 bases are a match to TRBD2. The CDR3 consists of 15 residues. In germline, CDR1 is PRHDT, CDR2 FYEKMQ (reference sequence). After removal of 0 bases from V and 8 bases from J, the junction contained 8 bases not matched to a gene. The CDR3 DNA is TGTGCCAGCAGCTTAGGATCGAGCGGGGGACAAACCCAGTACTTC. Residues: CASSLGSSGGQTQYF.

V and J are TRBV30 and TRBJ1-1; D remains unclear. Between the trimmed V and J ends, which lost 0 bases and 4 bases, there was a span of 9 bases. Germline CDR1 is GTSNPN and CDR2 is SVGIG (reference sequence). This CDR3 is 13 amino acids long. DNA of the CDR3: TGTGCCTGGAGTGTACTTAAGGGCACTGAAGCTTTCTTT. It yields the protein CAWSVLKGTEAFF. Full variable domain (remainder filled in from reference TRBV30 and TRBJ1-1): SQTIHQWPATLVQPVGSPLSLECTVEGTSNPNLYWYRQAAGRGLQLLFYSVGIGQISSEVPQNLSASRPQDRQFILSSKKLLLSDSGFYLCAWSVLKGTEAFFGQGTRLTVV.

This clone came up a few times. The junction and the germline gene differ at one end; a read error may be behind it. V is TRBV19 and J is TRBJ2-5; 12 nucleotides match TRBD2. The CDR3 contains 18 residues. Germline lookup yields CDR1 LNHDA and CDR2 SQIVND (reference sequence). The CDR3 reads CASSRRQLAGGWQETQYF. CDR3 nucleotides: TGTGCCAGCAGTAGAAGGCAACTAGCGGGAGGTTGGCAAGAGACCCAGTACTTC.

The J gene is TRBJ2-7, the V gene TRBV2, with TRBD2 matching 7 bases. CDR3 length: 15 amino acids. The ends lost 4 bases at V and 4 bases at J; junction bases unmatched: 10. Looked up from germline, CDR1 is SNHLY and CDR2 is FYNNEI. CDR3 residues: CASSGGGGPWYEQYF. The CDR3 bases are TGTGCCAGCAGTGGGGGGGGAGGGCCCTGGTACGAGCAGTACTTC.